This TCR beta chain was obtained from a study of OX40 agonist ivuxolimab in advanced cancers. Study details: Averaging roughly 60 years in age, with a range of about 23 to 80, the cohort was about 85% male.

General study findings and limits: Circulating CD4+ and CD8+ T cells showed clonal expansion by week 6 at 0.1 to 3.0 mg/kg.

The V end was cut by 3 bases, the J end by 7 bases, with 19 bases between. Germline CDR1 reads MNHEY; CDR2 reads SVGAGI. The CDR3 covers 15 residues. Points on this clone: The target antigen is unknown.

Measured with immunoSEQ multiplex PCR; TCRdb has only the in-frame clones, and not every one. This sample has about 62,000 clones, with 85% found just once. The clonotype comes from an adult with an advanced solid tumor such as melanoma, head and neck, liver or kidney cancer. This sample comprised CD4+ or CD8+ T cells sorted from blood, obtained in a trial of the OX40 agonist ivuxolimab. J is TRBJ2-7 and V is TRBV6-5; D may be TRBD2 (7 bases). The CDR3 protein is CASSYEHREGREQYF. Here the CDR3 DNA reads TGTGCCAGCAGTTATGAACACAGGGAGGGGAGAGAGCAGTACTTC.